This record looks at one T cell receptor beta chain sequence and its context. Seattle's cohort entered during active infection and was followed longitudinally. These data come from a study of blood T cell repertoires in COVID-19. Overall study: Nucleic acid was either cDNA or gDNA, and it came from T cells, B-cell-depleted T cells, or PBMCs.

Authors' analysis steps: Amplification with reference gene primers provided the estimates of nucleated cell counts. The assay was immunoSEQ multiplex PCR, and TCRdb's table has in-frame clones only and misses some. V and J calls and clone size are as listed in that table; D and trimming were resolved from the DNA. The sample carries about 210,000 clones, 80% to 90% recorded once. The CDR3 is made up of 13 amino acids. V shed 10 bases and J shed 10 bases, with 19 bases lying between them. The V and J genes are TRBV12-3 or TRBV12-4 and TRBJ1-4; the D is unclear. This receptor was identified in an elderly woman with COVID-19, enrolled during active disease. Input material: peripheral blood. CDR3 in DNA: TGTGCCACCTCAACGGGGATGTATGGAAAACTGTTTTTT. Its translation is CATSTGMYGKLFF.